The clone carrying this TCR beta chain showed up just once. Its antigen is currently unknown. Germline V gene sequence: CDR1 LNHDA, CDR2 SQIVND (reference sequence). J gave up 3 bases and V 5 bases, and 6 bases lay outside the gene matches. This CDR3 spans 14 amino acids. This sample is drawn from a study of cytomegalovirus exposure and HLA in healthy donors. About the research overall: Earlier findings included roughly 100 million unique TCR beta sequences obtained from 150 million to 200 million T cells.

Study-level results: Later work found that TCR association rates differed between HLA loci; DRB1 had the most and HLA-C the fewest. Immune exposure data for these donors was limited to CMV serostatus. Trimming of TCR beta V- and J-genes showed a link, identified in a later analysis, to a missense DCLRE1C variant.

The PCR contained 60 Vbeta and 13 Jbeta primers. The table came from immunoSEQ multiplex PCR; TCRdb's copy has only in-frame clones and leaves some out. The sample contains 150,000 to 200,000 clones, approximately 85% of which appear only once. The sample taken for sequencing was PBMCs. The chain is built from TRBV19 and TRBJ2-7; 8 nucleotides agree with TRBD1. The TCR sequence derives from a woman in her fifties or sixties in good health and CMV-seronegative. The chain's CDR3 is CASSPGQANYEQYF. DNA for the CDR3: TGTGCCAGTAGTCCGGGACAGGCTAACTACGAGCAGTACTTC.